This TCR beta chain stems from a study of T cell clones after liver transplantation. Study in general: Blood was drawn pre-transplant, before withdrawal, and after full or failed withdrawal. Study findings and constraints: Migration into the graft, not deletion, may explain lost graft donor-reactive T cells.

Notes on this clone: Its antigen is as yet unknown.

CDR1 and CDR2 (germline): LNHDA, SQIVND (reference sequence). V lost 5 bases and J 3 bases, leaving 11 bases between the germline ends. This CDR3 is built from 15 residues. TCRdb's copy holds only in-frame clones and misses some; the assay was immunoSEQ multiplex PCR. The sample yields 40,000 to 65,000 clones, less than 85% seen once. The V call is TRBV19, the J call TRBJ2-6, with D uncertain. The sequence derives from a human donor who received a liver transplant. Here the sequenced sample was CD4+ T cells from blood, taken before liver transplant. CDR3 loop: CASSPRLGGANVLTF. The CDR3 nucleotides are TGTGCCAGTAGTCCCCGGTTAGGTGGGGCCAACGTCCTGACTTTC.